The sample holds a few counts of the clone carrying this TCR beta chain. Its antigen is currently unknown. The sample is drawn from a study of identical twins. The study, taken as a whole, reports: The study found weaker excess twin sharing in beta out-of-frame sequences. Abundant beta clonotypes from cord blood bore fewer insertions; memory repertoires lacked this pattern. Conclusions came from cross-sectional statistical analysis, not from following the same donors. Twin sharing of out-of-frame TCR alpha was underestimated by models in monozygotic pairs.

MiXCR, applied by TCRdb to the 5' RACE reads, yields one record per CDR3 protein. The table lists around 680,000 distinct CDR3 sequences, approximately 9% of them singletons, with 0.98% in the top ten. This same sample was also part of a study on yellow fever vaccine responses in identical twins.

The sequence was obtained from a woman under 30 in good health. The sample consisted of PBMCs.

The CDR3 loop reads CASSLDRVPGGTQYF. CDR3 nucleotide sequence: TGTGCCAGCAGCTTAGACAGGGTCCCGGGGGGGACCCAGTACTTC. The chain carries TRBV7-8 and TRBJ2-5; D might be TRBD2 (7 bases). Trimming took off 1 base at V and 7 bases at J, with 16 bases between the two ends. The germline gives CDR1 SGHVS, CDR2 FQNEAQ. The CDR3 contains 15 residues.